This entry lists 28 T cell receptor beta chains sequenced from one sample in a study of blood T cells in healthy people across ages. Using a J-beta primer mix together with a sample-barcoded 5' primer, a second PCR was run for roughly 7 to 12 cycles. A single record per CDR3 protein comes from TCRdb applying MiXCR to the 5' RACE reads. This sample has about 720,000 distinct CDR3 sequences, with 22% found just once. Input material: blood. The receptors originated from a man between 65 and 85 years old in good health.

This clonotype was counted between two and nine times. This chain links TRBV2 with TRBJ2-5; D not certain. Between the trimmed V and J ends, which lost 7 bases and 1 base, there was a span of 10 bases. The CDR3 has 13 amino acids. The germline CDR1 and CDR2 sequences are SNHLY and FYNNEI. CDR3 sequence (DNA): TGTGCCAGCAATCGGATTCTCCAAGAGACCCAGTACTTC. This translates into CASNRILQETQYF.

About this clonotype itself: A read error may produce the germline difference seen at one junction end. The V gene is TRBV27, the J gene TRBJ1-4; D gene ambiguous. CDR3 length equals 15 residues. CDR1 and CDR2 (germline): MNHEY, SMNVEV (reference sequence). The CDR3 nucleotides are TGTGCCAGCAGTTTAGTTGTGGACGGGAGGGAAAAACTGCTTTTT. Its protein is CASSLVVDGREKLLF. Supplemented by reference TRBV27 and TRBJ1-4, the full variable domain reads EAQVTQNPRYLITVTGKKLTVTCSQNMNHEYMSWYRQDPGLGLRQIYYSMNVEVTDKGDVPEGYKVSRKEKRNFPLILESPSPNQTSLYFCASSLVVDGREKLLFGSGTQLSVL.

Only a few counts were recorded for this clonotype. The gene calls are TRBV11-2 and TRBJ2-3; the D is unclear. The CDR3 has 14 residues. Germline values: CDR1 SGHAT, CDR2 FQNNGV. The ends were cut back, 8 bases at V and 0 bases at J, with 12 bases in the middle. CDR3: CASGKGSSTDTQYF. For the CDR3, the DNA is TGTGCCAGCGGGAAGGGTTCTAGCACAGATACGCAGTATTTT.

This clonotype turned up a few times. The V gene is TRBV5-1, the J gene TRBJ2-2; D may be TRBD2 (5 bases). Trimming removed 4 bases at V and 1 base at J, with 11 bases between. CDR1 is SGHRS and CDR2 is YFSETQ in the germline V gene. The CDR3 is 15 residues long. CDR3 sequence reads: CASSLEAQNTGELFF. CDR3 in DNA: TGCGCCAGCAGCCTGGAGGCACAGAACACCGGGGAGCTGTTTTTT.

The chain has TRBV18 and TRBJ1-4; 9 bases line up with TRBD1. From germline, CDR1 is KGHSH and CDR2 LQKENI. CDR3 size: 18 residues. V lost 4 bases and J lost 0; bases outside the gene matches: 9. As DNA, the CDR3 is TGTGCCAGCTCACGGAGACAGGGGGGAACTGCAACTAATGAAAAACTGTTTTTT. Amino acids: CASSRRQGGTATNEKLFF.

This clonotype was counted a few times. The junction differs from germline at one of its ends, possibly a read error. This rearrangement joins TRBV12-3 or TRBV12-4 to TRBJ2-5; tentative D call: TRBD1 (5 bases). This CDR3 is 12 amino acids long. The CDR3 here is CASSLGVGTQYF. The CDR3 DNA follows: TGTGCCAGCAGCTTAGGGGTGGGGACCCAGTACTTC.

The chain recombines TRBV19 with TRBJ2-3; TRBD2 agrees at 7 bases. V shed 3 bases, J shed 4 bases, and the junction held 7 bases outside the gene matches. The germline V gene has CDR1 LNHDA and CDR2 SQIVND (reference sequence). The CDR3 totals 15 residues. CDR3 sequence reads: CASSIAGRRADTQYF. The CDR3 DNA follows: TGTGCCAGTAGTATTGCCGGGAGGAGGGCAGATACGCAGTATTTT.

In this sample, this clonotype turned up a few times. The chain is built from TRBV7-2 and TRBJ1-2, with D possibly being TRBD1 (5 bases). V lost 7 bases to trimming and J lost 8 bases, with 17 bases between them. Germline V lookup: CDR1 SGHTA, CDR2 FQGNSA. The CDR3 is made up of 13 amino acids. CDR3 nucleotide sequence: TGTGCCAGCATCGAAACCGCCGGGGACGGCTACACCTTC. It translates to CASIETAGDGYTF.

Details on this clonotype: Germline and junction disagree at one end, which may indicate a read error. J is TRBJ2-1 and V is TRBV18, with TRBD2 matching over 8 bases. The CDR3 is 15 amino acids. Germline CDR1 is KGHSH and CDR2 is LQKENI. The CDR3 DNA reads TGTGCCAGCCCACCCGAGCGGGAGTTCGTCAATGAGCAGTTCTTC. The encoded protein is CASPPEREFVNEQFF.

This clonotype showed up just a few times. The chain is built from TRBV5-1 and TRBJ2-5, with TRBD1 matching over 8 bases. The CDR3 runs to 18 residues. J was trimmed by 4 bases and V by 3 bases; bases with no gene match: 17. Germline CDR1 SGHRS, CDR2 YFSETQ. DNA of the CDR3: TGCGCCAGCAGCTCCCGGACAGGGTCGCGAGGGTTTCGAGAGACCCAGTACTTC. Translated: CASSSRTGSRGFRETQYF.

This clonotype was counted only a few times. The chain carries TRBV20-1 and TRBJ2-1; D may be TRBD1 or TRBD2 (6 bases each). The length of the CDR3 is 14 residues. Trimming left V 6 bases short and J 0 bases short, with 12 bases between. Germline V gene data show CDR1 as DFQATT and CDR2 as SNEGSKA (reference sequence). CDR3 protein: CSAHGGGSYNEQFF. CDR3 coding DNA: TGCAGTGCACACGGAGGGGGCTCCTACAATGAGCAGTTCTTC.

This clonotype was seen only a few times. This chain connects TRBV7-9 to TRBJ2-7, with 11 bases aligning to TRBD2. The J call is uncertain, as TRBJ2-1 better fits the DNA end. Germline V CDR1 and CDR2: SEHNR, FQNEAQ (reference sequence). This CDR3 has 15 amino acids. This chain's CDR3 is CASRTGTSGGNEQFF. The CDR3 region has the DNA TGTGCCAGCAGGACAGGGACTAGCGGAGGCAATGAGCAGTTCTTC.

This clonotype appeared a few times. The rearrangement uses TRBV11-2 and TRBJ2-3; weak D call: TRBD1 (5 bases). This CDR3 has 15 amino acids. V was trimmed by 5 bases and J by 0 bases, leaving 12 bases between them. Germline V gene sequence: CDR1 SGHAT, CDR2 FQNNGV. The CDR3 loop reads CASSLNGQSTDTQYF. The CDR3 DNA sequence: TGTGCCAGCAGCCTAAATGGACAAAGCACAGATACGCAGTATTTT.

This clonotype was seen only a few times. The chain uses TRBV29-1 and TRBJ1-4, with TRBD1 matching 7 bases. The CDR3 consists of 13 residues. The germline V gene has CDR1 SQVTM and CDR2 ANQGSEA. Here the CDR3 DNA reads TGCAGTGCAGGGGGAGGAACTAATGAAAAACTGTTTTTT. It translates to CSAGGGTNEKLFF.

This clonotype was seen only a few times. This chain uses TRBV7-2 with TRBJ2-3; 14 bases line up with TRBD2. The length of the CDR3 is 16 residues. Per the germline V gene, CDR1 is SGHTA and CDR2 is FQGNSA. V shed 4 bases, J shed 5 bases, and the junction held 5 bases outside the gene matches. CDR3 coding DNA: TGTGCCAGCAGCTCGACTAGCGGGAGGGCCGGAGATACGCAGTATTTT. This sequence encodes CASSSTSGRAGDTQYF. Full variable domain (remainder filled in from reference TRBV7-2 and TRBJ2-3): GAGVSQSPSNKVTEKGKDVELRCDPISGHTALYWYRQSLGQGLEFLIYFQGNSAPDKSGLPSDRFSAERTGGSVSTLTIQRTQQEDSAVYLCASSSTSGRAGDTQYFGPGTRLTVL.

This clonotype has just a few counts. This chain uses TRBV7-9 with TRBJ1-5, with a tentative D call TRBD1 (6 bases). CDR3 length: 14 residues. Germline loops: CDR1 SEHNR, CDR2 FQNEAQ (reference sequence). With 1 base removed from V and 5 bases from J, the gap between germline ends came to 9 bases. The CDR3 loop reads CASSLGTDHQPQHF. CDR3 nucleotide sequence: TGTGCCAGCAGCTTAGGGACAGACCATCAGCCCCAGCATTTT.

In DNA form, the CDR3 reads TGTGCCAGCAGTCCAAGCCTGGACAGGGGCGGAAATGAGCAGTTCTTC. Protein product: CASSPSLDRGGNEQFF. The chain recombines TRBV12-3 or TRBV12-4 with TRBJ2-5, with 9 bases aligning to TRBD1. The J call may be mistaken, given a closer DNA end match to TRBJ2-1. The CDR3 has 16 amino acids.

This clonotype showed up just a few times. The chain uses TRBV4-1 and TRBJ1-1, with D unresolved. Per germline, CDR1 MGHRA and CDR2 YSYEKL. The CDR3 loop spans 14 amino acids. The ends were cut back, 0 bases at V and 3 bases at J, with 8 bases in the middle. CDR3 bases: TGCGCCAGCAGCCAAGACGGTCGCGACACTGAAGCTTTCTTT. Translating gives CASSQDGRDTEAFF.

This clonotype was found a few times. The V gene is TRBV7-9, the J gene TRBJ2-1, with 10 bases identical to TRBD2. V shed 7 bases and J 10 bases; nucleotides not matched to a gene: 7. The germline gives CDR1 SEHNR, CDR2 FQNEAQ (reference sequence). CDR3 length: 13 residues. The CDR3 reads CASTLAGEEEQFF. The CDR3 DNA sequence: TGTGCCAGCACCCTAGCGGGAGAAGAAGAGCAGTTCTTC.

This clonotype has more than one count but fewer than ten. The V call is TRBV29-1, the J call TRBJ2-3; 10 bases line up with TRBD1. Looked up from germline, CDR1 is SQVTM and CDR2 is ANQGSEA. With 3 bases clipped from V and 6 bases from J, the junction kept 3 bases outside the gene matches. The CDR3 runs 13 residues. CDR3 amino acids: CSVDRQGADTQYF. The CDR3 region has the DNA TGCAGCGTTGACCGACAGGGGGCTGATACGCAGTATTTT.

A few counts support this clonotype. The genes are TRBV24-1 and TRBJ2-3; D not resolved. The length of the CDR3 is 13 residues. The germline V and J ends were trimmed by 5 bases and 6 bases, with 11 bases remaining between them. From germline, CDR1 is KGHDR and CDR2 SFDVKD. The CDR3 sequence is CATSAMGGDTQYF. The CDR3 DNA is TGTGCCACCAGTGCCATGGGTGGGGATACGCAGTATTTT.

The chain links TRBV12-3 or TRBV12-4 to TRBJ2-3; TRBD2 is a possible D gene (5 bases). Trimming cost V 5 bases and J 2 bases, with 11 bases left between them. This CDR3 is 14 amino acids long. The CDR3 here is CASSPGIPTDTQYF. The CDR3 nucleotides are TGTGCCAGCAGTCCCGGGATACCCACAGATACGCAGTATTTT.

The chain has TRBV27 and TRBJ2-1, with TRBD2 matching 10 bases. J was trimmed by 4 bases and V by 6 bases; bases with no gene match: 6. Germline-derived CDR1 and CDR2 are MNHEY and SMNVEV (reference sequence). The CDR3 has 15 amino acids. This CDR3 reads CASREIAGGYNEQFF. The CDR3 DNA sequence: TGTGCCAGCAGGGAAATAGCGGGGGGATACAATGAGCAGTTCTTC.

The rearrangement uses TRBV18 and TRBJ1-1; TRBD1 is a possible D gene (5 bases). Germline V gives CDR1 KGHSH, CDR2 LQKENI. Trimming pared 3 bases from V and 5 bases from J, leaving 19 bases between. The CDR3 has 16 amino acids. CDR3 in amino acids: CASSPLMSGGTTEAFF. The CDR3 DNA reads TGTGCCAGCTCACCCCTAATGTCTGGGGGAACTACTGAAGCTTTCTTT.

This clonotype was seen more than once but under ten times. This chain joins TRBV7-2 and TRBJ2-1; 11 bases are shared with TRBD2. Unmatched junction bases numbered 0, after V lost 2 bases and J lost 0 bases. CDR3 length equals 16 residues. Germline V gene sequence: CDR1 SGHTA, CDR2 FQGNSA. The CDR3 coding sequence is TGTGCCAGCAGCTTAACTAGCGGGGGCTCCTACAATGAGCAGTTCTTC. It is translated as CASSLTSGGSYNEQFF.

This clonotype was seen just once. One junction end disagrees with the germline gene, perhaps due to a read error. The chain recombines TRBV15 with TRBJ2-3; TRBD2 matches at 9 bases. The CDR3 is 16 amino acids. Germline V gives CDR1 LNHNV, CDR2 YYDKDF (reference sequence). CDR3 nucleotides: TGTGCCACCAGCAGAGATTTGGCGGGAGGGATAGATGCGCAGTATTTT. Its protein product is CATSRDLAGGIDAQYF.

This chain links TRBV5-1 with TRBJ1-6; D not resolved. This CDR3 is built from 17 residues. V was trimmed by 0 bases and J by 8 bases, leaving 18 bases between them. Germline lookup yields CDR1 SGHRS and CDR2 YFSETQ. The CDR3, as DNA: TGCGCCAGCAGCTTGGTTAGTTTTCTGGGTTCGGATTCACCCCTCCACTTT. It encodes CASSLVSFLGSDSPLHF.

This clonotype has a count of ten or more. The chain combines TRBV12-3 or TRBV12-4 with TRBJ1-1; tentatively, D is TRBD1 (5 bases). The V gene lost 6 bases and the J gene lost 1 base, with 9 bases spanning the gap. The CDR3 consists of 13 residues. CDR3 sequence: CASSFDRNTEAFF. The DNA of the CDR3 is TGTGCCAGCAGCTTCGACAGGAACACTGAAGCTTTCTTT.